The clone carrying this T cell receptor beta chain showed up many times. Its matching antigen is unknown. V shed 3 bases and J 1 base; nucleotides not matched to a gene: 9. Germline V lookup: CDR1 SEHNR, CDR2 FQNEAQ (reference sequence). The CDR3 covers 16 residues. The source of the sample is a study of T-cell memory formation after mild COVID-19. Whole-study findings and limits: Clones that contracted from day 15 to 85 had balanced CD4/CD8; later expanders were CD4+ biased. Memory cells collected pre-infection included some clones that later responded, suggesting cross-reactive memory joined.

TCRdb itself ran the 5' RACE reads through MiXCR, one entry per CDR3 protein. The sample has hundreds of thousands of distinct CDR3 sequences; 25% are singletons. The source of this sequence is an adult woman who had mild COVID-19 (a few samples of this study predate the infection). Cell type and time point are not known. The source material was PBMCs or a T cell subset sorted from them (not recorded which). This chain joins TRBV7-9 and TRBJ2-7; 7 bases fit TRBD2. CDR3 region: CASSFLRGRGSYEQYF. The CDR3 nucleotides are TGTGCCAGCAGCTTCTTGCGAGGGCGGGGGTCCTACGAGCAGTACTTC.